One TCR beta chain is described in this entry. Its antigen is unknown. This entry is derived from a study of cytomegalovirus exposure and HLA in healthy donors. The study ran its PCR with 60 Vbeta and 13 Jbeta primers. Some clones are missing from TCRdb's copy, which holds only in-frame ones; the method was immunoSEQ multiplex PCR. Among 170,000 or so clones listed, about 69% were seen once. J lost 0 bases, V lost 0 bases, and 5 bases had no gene match. The CDR3 totals 19 residues. In germline, CDR1 is SGHAT, CDR2 FQNNGV. Study conclusions and caveats: It was reported that TCR beta sequences correctly inferred the HLA-A and HLA-B alleles for most subjects. Certain indistinguishable V segments, among them TRBV6-2 and TRBV6-3, were excluded. Later analysis associated a missense DCLRE1C variant with TCR beta V- and J-gene trimming.

This TCR derives from a male donor in good health and CMV-seronegative. The rearrangement joins TRBV11-2 to TRBJ2-1, with 13 bases lining up with TRBD2. What was sequenced was PBMCs. CDR3 sequence: CASSLELAGGPSSYNEQFF. DNA for the CDR3: TGTGCCAGCAGCTTAGAACTAGCGGGAGGGCCAAGCTCCTACAATGAGCAGTTCTTC.